These 7 T cell receptor beta chains were all obtained from the same sample, sequenced in a study of blood T cell repertoires in COVID-19. Clones were sequenced by immunoSEQ multiplex PCR, and TCRdb holds only the in-frame ones, with some missing. The table records under 85,000 clones, about 89% of them present only once. The sample consisted of peripheral blood. These TCRs come from a man in his 70s with active or convalescent COVID-19.

The rearrangement joins TRBV19 to TRBJ2-7; perhaps TRBD2 as D (6 bases). The V end lost 4 bases, the J end lost 0 bases, and 13 bases lay between the germline ends. Germline V gene sequence: CDR1 LNHDA, CDR2 SQIVND (reference sequence). This CDR3 spans 15 amino acids. The CDR3 nucleotides read TGTGCCAGTAGTAGTAGCTGGGGAGGCTCCTACGAGCAGTACTTC. Residues: CASSSSWGGSYEQYF.

This chain connects TRBV6-2 or TRBV6-3 to TRBJ2-7; unclear D gene. Between the trimmed V and J ends, which lost 2 bases and 0 bases, there was a span of 17 bases. CDR1 is MNHEY and CDR2 is SVGEGT in the germline V gene. This CDR3 region has 17 residues. The CDR3 DNA reads as TGTGCCAGCAGTTACCCCAGAGTCAGATCTAGCTCCTACGAGCAGTACTTC. Its protein product is CASSYPRVRSSSYEQYF.

This chain links TRBV2 with TRBJ2-7; 11 bases agree with TRBD1. The CDR3 contains 14 residues. The germline V gene encodes CDR1 SNHLY and CDR2 FYNNEI. The J segment lost 7 bases and the V segment lost 7 bases, leaving 9 bases of the junction unmatched. DNA for the CDR3: TGTGCCAGCACCCAAGGACAGGGGGCGAGAGAGCAGTACTTC. Protein sequence: CASTQGQGAREQYF. Together with reference TRBV2 and TRBJ2-7, the CDR3 gives the full variable domain: EPEVTQTPSHQVTQMGQEVILRCVPISNHLYFYWYRQILGQKVEFLVSFYNNEISEKSEIFDDQFSVERPDGSNFTLKIRSTKLEDSAMYFCASTQGQGAREQYFGPGTRLTVT.

This sequence joins TRBV7-9 and TRBJ2-7, with TRBD1 matching 7 bases. The germline gives CDR1 SEHNR, CDR2 FQNEAQ (reference sequence). The length of the CDR3 is 16 residues. V lost 1 base, J lost 2 bases, and 8 bases stayed unmatched. CDR3 nucleotide sequence: TGTGCCAGCAGCTTAGTCTCGACAGGGTCCACCTACGAGCAGTACTTC. The encoded protein is CASSLVSTGSTYEQYF. Full variable domain (remainder filled in from reference TRBV7-9 and TRBJ2-7): DTGVSQNPRHKITKRGQNVTFRCDPISEHNRLYWYRQTLGQGPEFLTYFQNEAQLEKSRLLSDRFSAERPKGSFSTLEIQRTEQGDSAMYLCASSLVSTGSTYEQYFGPGTRLTVT.

This chain links TRBV5-1 with TRBJ1-1; 8 bases are shared with TRBD1. V was clipped by 1 base and J by 7 bases; unmatched bases: 9. CDR3 length equals 15 residues. CDR1 SGHRS and CDR2 YFSETQ come from the germline V gene. CDR3 coding DNA: TGCGCCAGCAGCTTGACCACAGGGGGACGGGGTGAAGCTTTCTTT. Translating gives CASSLTTGGRGEAFF.

The V gene is TRBV5-6, the J gene TRBJ1-1, with 7 bases lining up with TRBD1. V was pared by 1 base and J by 4 bases, with 1 base of the junction left unmatched. Germline assignment: CDR1 SGHDT and CDR2 YYEEEE. This CDR3 has 13 residues. CDR3 nucleotide sequence: TGTGCCAGCAGCTTGTACAGGGGCACTGAAGCTTTCTTT. It yields the protein CASSLYRGTEAFF.

The gene calls are TRBV12-3 or TRBV12-4 and TRBJ1-2, with unresolved D. CDR3 length: 13 residues. V gave up 5 bases and J gave up 2 bases, with 9 bases separating them. CDR3 amino acids: CASSPDGNYGYTF. The CDR3 DNA follows: TGTGCCAGCAGTCCTGACGGGAACTATGGCTACACCTTC.